This passage covers 14 T cell receptor beta chains from one sample sequenced in a study of T cell responses to AZD1222 COVID-19 vaccine. Using immunoSEQ multiplex PCR, the repertoire was profiled, and TCRdb retains in-frame clones only, with some absent. The table lists 100,000 to 120,000 clones, around 76% of them singletons. The sample was peripheral blood, taken on day 0 of AZD1222 vaccination. The receptors were gathered from an adult in good health.

The chain recombines TRBV10-3 with TRBJ1-5; 7 bases align to TRBD1. Trimming removed 3 bases from V and 7 bases from J; junction bases left unmatched: 9. The CDR3 is made up of 15 amino acids. Germline V gene data show CDR1 as ENHRY and CDR2 as SYGVKD. CDR3 nucleotide sequence: TGTGCCATCAGTGACTACAGGGGTCGAGAACAGCCCCAGCATTTT. It yields the protein CAISDYRGREQPQHF.

This clone has just one count. V is TRBV7-8 and J is TRBJ2-2; 7 nucleotides align to TRBD2. The germline CDR1 and CDR2 sequences are SGHVS and FQNEAQ. The CDR3 contains 16 residues. The junction had 7 bases not matched to a gene; V was cut back by 5 bases and J by 1 base. The DNA for the CDR3 is TGTGCCAGCAGCATACCCCTAGCGGTGAACACCGGGGAGCTGTTTTTT. Translating it yields CASSIPLAVNTGELFF.

In its sample, this clone was seen once. In the same sample, other DNA sequences code for this CDR3. The gene calls are TRBV5-5 and TRBJ1-1; D is ambiguous. CDR3 length equals 14 residues. Per germline, CDR1 SGHKS and CDR2 YYEKEE (reference sequence). V lost 4 bases to trimming and J lost 1 base, with 11 bases between them. The CDR3 spells CASSPVGANTEAFF. The CDR3, as DNA: TGTGCCAGCAGCCCCGTCGGAGCGAACACTGAAGCTTTCTTT.

The chain combines TRBV18 with TRBJ1-2; 7 bases match TRBD1. From germline, CDR1 is KGHSH and CDR2 LQKENI. With 2 bases clipped from V and 6 bases from J, the junction kept 0 bases outside the gene matches. The CDR3 is 12 residues long. The CDR3 loop is CASSPDRDGYTF. The CDR3 nucleotides are TGTGCCAGCTCACCAGACAGGGATGGCTACACCTTC.

This clone was seen just once. The chain has TRBV7-2 and TRBJ2-1, with a possible D match to TRBD2 (5 bases). The CDR3 totals 17 residues. Germline V gives CDR1 SGHTA, CDR2 FQGNSA. Between the trimmed V and J ends, which lost 2 bases and 0 bases, there was a span of 14 bases. CDR3 in amino acids: CASSLFLSGSSYNEQFF. CDR3 DNA sequence: TGTGCCAGCAGCTTATTTTTATCGGGGAGCTCCTACAATGAGCAGTTCTTC.

This clone was found once. The gene calls are TRBV6-5 and TRBJ2-5; D gene ambiguous. This CDR3 spans 13 amino acids. Germline values: CDR1 MNHEY, CDR2 SVGAGI. Trimming shortened V by 6 bases and J by 7 bases, and 15 bases separated the two germline ends. CDR3 protein: CASSPLTPGTQYF. CDR3 sequence (DNA): TGTGCCAGCAGCCCACTAACTCCGGGGACCCAGTACTTC.

This clone was seen only a few times. The rearrangement links TRBV27 to TRBJ2-7; D is ambiguous. Germline V gene sequence: CDR1 MNHEY, CDR2 SMNVEV (reference sequence). Trimming pared 2 bases from V and 2 bases from J, leaving 10 bases between. The CDR3 runs to 14 residues. In nucleotides, the CDR3 is TGTGCCAGCAGTTTACGCGAGATAGCCTACGAGCAGTACTTC. Residues: CASSLREIAYEQYF.

The J gene is TRBJ1-5, the V gene TRBV19; D not resolved. This CDR3 has 13 amino acids. Per germline, CDR1 LNHDA and CDR2 SQIVND (reference sequence). V was trimmed by 10 bases and J by 4 bases, leaving 14 bases between them. This CDR3 reads CATGHDPNQPQHF. The DNA of the CDR3 is TGTGCCACCGGCCACGATCCGAATCAGCCCCAGCATTTT.

This clone occurred once. The genes are TRBV7-2 and TRBJ1-1; the D gene is possibly TRBD1 (5 bases). The germline gives CDR1 SGHTA, CDR2 FQGNSA. The ends were cut back, 3 bases at V and 3 bases at J, with 14 bases in the middle. This CDR3 region has 15 residues. The CDR3, as DNA: TGTGCCAGCAGCTTCGACAGTGGAGGGTACACTGAAGCTTTCTTT. Translation: CASSFDSGGYTEAFF.

This clone was detected only once. The J gene is TRBJ1-6, the V gene TRBV5-1; D remains ambiguous. The V gene's germline CDR1 is SGHRS and CDR2 YFSETQ. V was pared by 4 bases and J by 6 bases, with 11 bases between. This CDR3 region has 14 residues. DNA of the CDR3: TGCGCCAGCAGCCTGAATAAGGGTAATTCACCCCTCCACTTT. The encoded protein is CASSLNKGNSPLHF. Full variable domain (outside the CDR3, taken from reference TRBV5-1 and TRBJ1-6): KAGVTQTPRYLIKTRGQQVTLSCSPISGHRSVSWYQQTPGQGLQFLFEYFSETQRNKGNFPGRFSGRQFSNSRSEMNVSTLELGDSALYLCASSLNKGNSPLHFGNGTRLTVT.

The chain employs TRBV6-2 or TRBV6-3 and TRBJ1-1; TRBD1 agrees at 7 bases. With 0 bases clipped from V and 2 bases from J, the junction kept 6 bases outside the gene matches. This CDR3 comprises 16 residues. Germline CDR1 reads MNHEY; CDR2 reads SVGEGT. CDR3 bases: TGTGCCAGCAGTTACTCGGACAGGAGAGTTAACACTGAAGCTTTCTTT. Residues: CASSYSDRRVNTEAFF.

The chain links TRBV27 to TRBJ1-1; D is ambiguous. With 6 bases removed from V and 0 bases from J, the gap between germline ends came to 8 bases. The CDR3 length is 13 residues. The germline CDR1 and CDR2 sequences are MNHEY and SMNVEV (reference sequence). The CDR3 DNA is TGTGCCAGCAGGGGGTCTTTGAACACTGAAGCTTTCTTT. Amino acids: CASRGSLNTEAFF.

This chain joins TRBV5-1 and TRBJ2-5, with a possible D match to TRBD2 (5 bases). Germline V gene lookup returns CDR1 SGHRS and CDR2 YFSETQ. V shed 2 bases and J shed 4 bases, with 18 bases lying between them. CDR3 length equals 16 residues. Written as DNA, the CDR3 is TGCGCCAGCAGCTTCTTATCTCGGGGAGAGGGAGAGACCCAGTACTTC. Translation gives CASSFLSRGEGETQYF.

The rearrangement joins TRBV5-1 to TRBJ2-2; D not resolved. The CDR3 extends over 15 amino acids. The V end was cut by 7 bases, the J end by 0 bases, with 13 bases between. The V gene's germline CDR1 is SGHRS and CDR2 YFSETQ. The CDR3 spells CASGLNLANTGELFF. CDR3 nucleotide sequence: TGCGCCAGCGGCCTGAATCTCGCGAACACCGGGGAGCTGTTTTTT.